This TCR beta chain was obtained from a study of T cells after yellow fever vaccination. Study-level results: From the bulk population, abundant clonotypes could contaminate and appear within FACS-sorted repertoires. Weaker, the secondary response peaked sooner, at day 5 versus 15.

Germline V gene data show CDR1 as MNHNS and CDR2 as SASEGT. This CDR3 comprises 15 residues. V was clipped by 4 bases and J by 5 bases, with 14 bases between them. This clonotype was counted ten times or more. MiXCR, run by TCRdb on the 5' RACE reads, gives a single entry per CDR3 protein. The data show 80,000 to 100,000 distinct CDR3 sequences, almost 9% seen once. The receptor's source is a man younger than 35 who received the YFV17D yellow fever vaccine. Sample: CD8+ T cells not binding an NS4B(214-222) dextramer, sorted from PBMCs, taken around 15 days after the first yellow fever vaccination. The rearrangement joins TRBV6-1 to TRBJ2-2; D remains ambiguous. Written as DNA, the CDR3 is TGTGCCAGCAGTGCCAATGTTGAGAGAACCGGGGAGCTGTTTTTT. This codes for CASSANVERTGELFF.